This T cell receptor beta chain originates from a study of cytomegalovirus exposure and HLA in healthy donors. The study ran its PCR with 60 Vbeta and 13 Jbeta primers. Generated by immunoSEQ multiplex PCR, the TCRdb table keeps only in-frame clones and is missing some. The table shows about 110,000 clones, with around 86% occurring only once. This CDR3 is 17 amino acids long. Trimming pared 1 base from V and 8 bases from J, leaving 20 bases between. Germline V CDR1 and CDR2: SGHTA, FQGNSA. This chain links TRBV7-2 with TRBJ1-4; weak D call: TRBD1 (6 bases). This clonotype was obtained from a woman aged 25-40 years in good health and CMV-seronegative. The source material was PBMCs. The CDR3 reads CASSLGHGGAGGEKLFF. CDR3 nucleotide sequence: TGTGCCAGCAGCTTAGGCCACGGGGGGGCTGGTGGCGAAAAACTGTTTTTT.